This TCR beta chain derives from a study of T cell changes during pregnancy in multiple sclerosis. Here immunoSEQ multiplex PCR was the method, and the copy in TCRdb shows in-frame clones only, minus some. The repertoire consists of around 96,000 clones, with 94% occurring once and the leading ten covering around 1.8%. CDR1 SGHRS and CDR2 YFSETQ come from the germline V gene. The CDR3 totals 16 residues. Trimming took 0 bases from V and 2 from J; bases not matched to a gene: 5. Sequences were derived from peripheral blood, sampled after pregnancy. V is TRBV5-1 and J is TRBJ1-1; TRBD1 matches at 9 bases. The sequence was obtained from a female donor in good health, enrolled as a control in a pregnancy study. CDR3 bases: TGCGCCAGCAGCTTGGGAGGGACAGGGAGAAACACTGAAGCTTTCTTT. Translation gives CASSLGGTGRNTEAFF.